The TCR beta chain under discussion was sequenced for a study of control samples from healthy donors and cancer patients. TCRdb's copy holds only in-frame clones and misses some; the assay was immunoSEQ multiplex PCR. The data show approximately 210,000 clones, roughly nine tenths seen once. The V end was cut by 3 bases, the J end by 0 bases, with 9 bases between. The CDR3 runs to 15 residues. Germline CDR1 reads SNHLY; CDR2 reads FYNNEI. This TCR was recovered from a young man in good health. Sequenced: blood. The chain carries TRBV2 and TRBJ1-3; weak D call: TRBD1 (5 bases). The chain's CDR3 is CASSEWDLSGNTIYF. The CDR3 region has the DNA TGTGCCAGCAGTGAGTGGGACCTCTCTGGAAACACCATATATTTT.